Following are 12 T cell receptor beta chains from one sample sequenced in a study of T cells in women clearing cervical HPV infection. The method was immunoSEQ multiplex PCR; TCRdb's version includes in-frame clones alone and lacks a portion of them. This sample contains about 28,000 clones. The specimen sequenced was blood buffy coat. These receptors were taken from a woman between 18 and 70 years old with a cervical HPV16 infection that either progressed to CIN3+ or cleared (not recorded which).

CDR3 region: CAIAAPSEGHNEQFF. The CDR3 DNA, read in part, is TGTGCCATCGCCGCCCCTAGCGAGGGGCACAATGAG. The chain combines TRBV10-3 with TRBJ2-1; TRBD2 might be the D (6 bases). The read halts 3 residues ahead of the CDR3 end, with the missing end drawn from the germline J gene. The CDR3 is 15 residues long. The V gene lost 8 bases and the J gene lost 5 bases, with 19 bases spanning the gap. Germline V gene lookup returns CDR1 ENHRY and CDR2 SYGVKD.

A word on this clone: Sequencing ends 3 residues short of the CDR3 end; the germline J gene provides the rest. The chain combines TRBV20-1 with TRBJ2-2, with D perhaps TRBD1 (6 bases). Trimming pared 6 bases from V and 1 base from J, leaving 9 bases between. This CDR3 is built from 13 residues. The germline CDR1 and CDR2 sequences are DFQATT and SNEGSKA (reference sequence). The CDR3 reads CSAMGQNTGELFF. CDR3 DNA, as far as it was read: TGCAGTGCCATGGGACAGAACACCGGGGAG.

Worth noting for this clone: The CDR3 extends 3 residues past the end of the read, so its final part is completed from the germline J gene. The genes are TRBV19 and TRBJ2-5, with D perhaps TRBD2 (7 bases). Trimming pared 3 bases from V and 1 base from J, leaving 15 bases between. CDR1 and CDR2 from the germline V gene are LNHDA and SQIVND (reference sequence). The CDR3 contains 16 residues. CDR3: CASSIWGGPFQETQYF. The sequenced CDR3 bases are TGTGCCAGTAGTATTTGGGGGGGGCCCTTCCAAGAGACC. The full variable domain, completed using reference TRBV19 and TRBJ2-5, is DGGITQSPKYLFRKEGQNVTLSCEQNLNHDAMYWYRQDPGQGLRLIYYSQIVNDFQKGDIAEGYSVSREKKESFPLTVTSAQKNPTAFYLCASSIWGGPFQETQYFGPGTRLLVL.

Considering frequency, this clone is medium-sized. Germline is not matched at one junction end, which may reflect a read error. The DNA ends 3 residues before the CDR3 does, and the rest of the CDR3 is filled in from the germline J gene. The chain has TRBV7-4 and TRBJ2-2; D perhaps matches TRBD1 (5 bases). Germline V CDR1 and CDR2: SGHVT, SQSDAQ. The CDR3 is made up of 17 amino acids. The covered CDR3 bases are TGTGCCAGTAGCTTAACAGAAACGACAGCGAACACCGGGGAG. It encodes CASSLTETTANTGE. The entire CDR3 reads CASSLTETTANTGELFF.

Regarding this clone: The CDR3 extends 3 residues past the end of the read, so its final part is completed from the germline J gene. V gene TRBV19 combines with J gene TRBJ2-7; 11 bases fit TRBD1. The CDR3 covers 15 residues. V lost 3 bases to trimming and J lost 1 base; unmatched junction nucleotides: 2. In germline, CDR1 is LNHDA, CDR2 SQIVND (reference sequence). The CDR3 sequence is CASSMGDRGSYEQYF. The sequenced CDR3 bases are TGTGCCAGTAGTATGGGGGACAGGGGGTCCTACGAG. Full variable domain (remainder filled in from reference TRBV19 and TRBJ2-7): DGGITQSPKYLFRKEGQNVTLSCEQNLNHDAMYWYRQDPGQGLRLIYYSQIVNDFQKGDIAEGYSVSREKKESFPLTVTSAQKNPTAFYLCASSMGDRGSYEQYFGPGTRLTVT.

Concerning this clone itself: With the read ending 3 residues before the CDR3 end, the germline J gene is used to fill in that end. V is TRBV20-1 and J is TRBJ1-2, with 7 positions matching TRBD1. Per the germline V gene, CDR1 is DFQATT and CDR2 is SNEGSKA (reference sequence). With V trimmed by 1 base and J by 6 bases, 8 bases remained unmatched. This CDR3 has 14 residues. The CDR3 protein is CSARVSSGGNGYTF. CDR3 bases read: TGCAGTGCTAGAGTTTCGTCAGGGGGAAATGGC.

Turning to this clone: The junction differs from germline at one of its ends, possibly a read error. The CDR3 extends 3 residues past the end of the read, so its final part is completed from the germline J gene. This chain connects TRBV7-9 to TRBJ1-4; 7 bases line up with TRBD1. Germline V gives CDR1 SEHNR, CDR2 FQNEAQ (reference sequence). The CDR3 length is 15 residues. The CDR3 is CASSLAPGGREKLFF. Incomplete CDR3 DNA: TGTGCCAGTAGCTTAGCTCCAGGGGGACGCGAAAAA.

To note about this clone: The read terminates 3 residues before the CDR3 end, so the remaining end is supplied by the germline J gene. This rearrangement joins TRBV5-1 to TRBJ2-7; maybe TRBD1 (5 bases). Trimming removed 0 bases from V and 4 bases from J, with 5 bases in between. Germline V gene data show CDR1 as SGHRS and CDR2 as YFSETQ. This CDR3 is 12 amino acids long. The sequenced part of the CDR3 DNA is TGCGCCAGCAGCTTGGAGGGGTACGAG. As protein: CASSLEGYE. The entire CDR3 reads CASSLEGYEQYF. The full variable domain, completed using reference TRBV5-1 and TRBJ2-7, is KAGVTQTPRYLIKTRGQQVTLSCSPISGHRSVSWYQQTPGQGLQFLFEYFSETQRNKGNFPGRFSGRQFSNSRSEMNVSTLELGDSALYLCASSLEGYEQYFGPGTRLTVT.

With respect to this clone: The CDR3 end falls 3 residues outside the read, so it is completed with the germline J gene. This chain joins TRBV7-9 and TRBJ2-4; D unresolved. The CDR3 is 13 residues long. Germline values: CDR1 SEHNR, CDR2 FQNEAQ (reference sequence). CDR3 in amino acids: CASSLAQIYGQYF. CDR3 DNA, as far as it was read: TGTGCCAGCAGCTTAGCGCAAATCTATGGT.

Comment on this clone: The read comes to an end 3 residues before the CDR3 does, leaving the germline J gene to fill in the end. The chain has TRBV19 and TRBJ2-2, with TRBD1 as a possible D gene (5 bases). CDR1 and CDR2 (germline): LNHDA, SQIVND (reference sequence). This CDR3 contains 13 residues. V lost 6 bases and J lost 8, with 13 bases in between. CDR3: CASRVTRDGELFF. The sequenced CDR3 bases are TGTGCCAGTAGAGTTACCAGGGATGGGGAG. Full variable domain (outside the CDR3, taken from reference TRBV19 and TRBJ2-2): DGGITQSPKYLFRKEGQNVTLSCEQNLNHDAMYWYRQDPGQGLRLIYYSQIVNDFQKGDIAEGYSVSREKKESFPLTVTSAQKNPTAFYLCASRVTRDGELFFGEGSRLTVL.

As regards this clone: The read ends 3 residues early relative to the CDR3; the germline J gene fills the gap. The chain carries TRBV5-1 and TRBJ2-3; 9 bases map to TRBD1. The CDR3 extends over 16 amino acids. Germline CDR1 SGHRS, CDR2 YFSETQ. The junction had 7 bases not matched to a gene; V was cut back by 4 bases and J by 1 base. CDR3 protein: CASSAGQGAGTDTQYF. The part of the CDR3 DNA that was read is TGCGCCAGCAGCGCGGGACAGGGAGCCGGCACAGATACG.

Comments on this clone: The read stops 3 residues short of the end of the CDR3; the missing end is completed from the germline J gene. The sample carries other DNA sequences with the same CDR3. The chain combines TRBV7-9 with TRBJ1-6, with unresolved D. The germline V gene has CDR1 SEHNR and CDR2 FQNEAQ (reference sequence). This CDR3 spans 12 amino acids. The ends were cut back, 8 bases at V and 6 bases at J, with 8 bases in the middle. The chain's CDR3 is CASHDTNSPLHF. The DNA read from the CDR3 is TGTGCCAGCCACGACACTAATTCACCC.